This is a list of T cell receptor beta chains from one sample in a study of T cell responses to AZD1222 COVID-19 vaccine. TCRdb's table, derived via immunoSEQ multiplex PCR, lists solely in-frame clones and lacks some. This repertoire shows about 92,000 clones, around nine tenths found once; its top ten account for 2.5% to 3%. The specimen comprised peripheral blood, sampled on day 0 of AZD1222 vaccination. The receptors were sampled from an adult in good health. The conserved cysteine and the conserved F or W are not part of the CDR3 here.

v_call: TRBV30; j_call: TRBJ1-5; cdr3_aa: AWRQTGGINQPQH
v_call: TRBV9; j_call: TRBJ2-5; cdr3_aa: ASSVSGVPPWYQETQY
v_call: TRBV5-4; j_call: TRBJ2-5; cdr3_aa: ASSQQETQY
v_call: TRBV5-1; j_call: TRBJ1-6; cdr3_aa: ASSFGTDISYNSPLH
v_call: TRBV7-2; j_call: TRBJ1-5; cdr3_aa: ASSPGVEVYQPQH
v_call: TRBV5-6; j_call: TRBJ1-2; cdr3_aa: ASSLKGNSGYT
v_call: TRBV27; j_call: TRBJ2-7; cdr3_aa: ASSALRDRSYEQY
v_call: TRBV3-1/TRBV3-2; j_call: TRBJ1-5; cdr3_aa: ASSQDSRISNQPQH
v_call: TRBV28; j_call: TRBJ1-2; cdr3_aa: ASSLAAKEGYGYT
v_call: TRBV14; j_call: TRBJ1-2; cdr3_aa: ASSQDTGGVWGYT
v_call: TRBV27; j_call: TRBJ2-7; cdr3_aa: ARPLSGIYEQY
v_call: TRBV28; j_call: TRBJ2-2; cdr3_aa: ASRPRLAGTSWELF
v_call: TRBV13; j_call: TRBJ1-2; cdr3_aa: ASSLASGGGYT
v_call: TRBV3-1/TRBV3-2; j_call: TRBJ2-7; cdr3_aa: ASSQLADPSSPYEQY
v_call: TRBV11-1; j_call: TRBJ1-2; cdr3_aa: ASSLEGYGYT
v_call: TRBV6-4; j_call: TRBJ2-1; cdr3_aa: ASSDGTSSYNEQF
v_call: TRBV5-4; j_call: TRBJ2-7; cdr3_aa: ASSPRASGSYEQY
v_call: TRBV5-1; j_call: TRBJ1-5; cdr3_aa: ASSLDMGPNQPQH
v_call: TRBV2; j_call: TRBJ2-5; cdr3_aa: ASSGDSGFQETQY
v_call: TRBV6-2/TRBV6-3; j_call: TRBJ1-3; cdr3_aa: ASSSPRMAGASGNTIY
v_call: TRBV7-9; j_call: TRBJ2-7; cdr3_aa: ASSQGGSDYEQY
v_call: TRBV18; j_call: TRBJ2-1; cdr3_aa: ASSPSGRSSTYNEQF
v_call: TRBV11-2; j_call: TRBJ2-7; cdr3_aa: ASSPLGQLYEQY
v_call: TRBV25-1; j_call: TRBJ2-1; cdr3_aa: ASSERRQRSLYNEQF
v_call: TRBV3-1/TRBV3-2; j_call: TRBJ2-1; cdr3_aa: ASSRGLAGPEQF
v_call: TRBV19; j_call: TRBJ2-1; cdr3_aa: ASSIGGIKVAGLNEQF
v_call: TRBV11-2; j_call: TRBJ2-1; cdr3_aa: ASSLDSGLYNEQF
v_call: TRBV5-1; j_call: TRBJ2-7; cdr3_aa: ASSLVAGYEQY
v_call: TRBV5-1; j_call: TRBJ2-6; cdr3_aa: ASSLDKGAGANVLT
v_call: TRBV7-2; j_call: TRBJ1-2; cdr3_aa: ASSLETNYGYT